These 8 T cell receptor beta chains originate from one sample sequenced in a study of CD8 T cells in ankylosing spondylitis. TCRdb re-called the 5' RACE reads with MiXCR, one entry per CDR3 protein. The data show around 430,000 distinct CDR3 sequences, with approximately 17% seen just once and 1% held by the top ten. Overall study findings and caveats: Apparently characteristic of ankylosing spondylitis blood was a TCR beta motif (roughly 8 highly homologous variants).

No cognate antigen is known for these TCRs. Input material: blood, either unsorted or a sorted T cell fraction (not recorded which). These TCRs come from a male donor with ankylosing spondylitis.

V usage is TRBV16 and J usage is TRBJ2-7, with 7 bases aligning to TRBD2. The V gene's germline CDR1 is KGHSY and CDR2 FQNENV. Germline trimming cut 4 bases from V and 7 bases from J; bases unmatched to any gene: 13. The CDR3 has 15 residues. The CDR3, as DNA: TGTGCCAGCAGCCCCGTTGGCGGGAGCACGGGGGAGCAGTACTTC. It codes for CASSPVGGSTGEQYF.

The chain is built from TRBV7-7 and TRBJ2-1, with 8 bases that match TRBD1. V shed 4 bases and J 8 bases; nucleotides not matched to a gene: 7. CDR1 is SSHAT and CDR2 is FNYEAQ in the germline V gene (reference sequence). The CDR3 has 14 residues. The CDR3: CASSSGPGGDEQFF. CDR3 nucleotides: TGTGCCAGCAGCTCGGGTCCAGGGGGCGATGAGCAGTTCTTC.

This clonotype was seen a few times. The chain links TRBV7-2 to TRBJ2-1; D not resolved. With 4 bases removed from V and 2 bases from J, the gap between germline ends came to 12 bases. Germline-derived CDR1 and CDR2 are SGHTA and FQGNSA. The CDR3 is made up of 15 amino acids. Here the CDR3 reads CASSWTESTYNEQFF. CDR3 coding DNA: TGTGCCAGCAGCTGGACGGAGAGCACCTACAATGAGCAGTTCTTC.

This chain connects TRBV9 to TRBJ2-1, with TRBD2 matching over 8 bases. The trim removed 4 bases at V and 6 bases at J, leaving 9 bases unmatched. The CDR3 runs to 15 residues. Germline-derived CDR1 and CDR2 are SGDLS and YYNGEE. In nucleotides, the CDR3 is TGTGCCAGCAGCCCCGGGACTAGAAGTATCAATGAGCAGTTCTTC. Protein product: CASSPGTRSINEQFF.

Here the CDR3 DNA reads TGTGCCAGCAGCTTGTACGCGAACACCGGGGAGCTGTTTTTT. Translating it yields CASSLYANTGELFF. The rearrangement uses TRBV7-8 and TRBJ2-2; D ambiguous. The CDR3 loop spans 14 amino acids. Trimming cost V 3 bases and J 0 bases, with 5 bases left between them. Germline V lookup: CDR1 SGHVS, CDR2 FQNEAQ.

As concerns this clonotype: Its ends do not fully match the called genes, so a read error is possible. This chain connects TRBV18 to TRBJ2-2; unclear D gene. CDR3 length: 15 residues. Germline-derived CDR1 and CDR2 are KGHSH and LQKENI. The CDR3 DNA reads TGTGCCAGCTCCCCACGGTCCACGAACACCGGGGAGCTGTTTTTT. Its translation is CASSPRSTNTGELFF.

The CDR3 protein is CASSPRGEPQHF. CDR3 DNA: TGTGCCAGCAGCCCCCGTGGGGAGCCCCAGCATTTT. V is TRBV12-3 or TRBV12-4 and J is TRBJ1-5; D gene ambiguous. This CDR3 is 12 amino acids long. The V and J ends lost 6 bases and 8 bases respectively, with 11 bases between them.

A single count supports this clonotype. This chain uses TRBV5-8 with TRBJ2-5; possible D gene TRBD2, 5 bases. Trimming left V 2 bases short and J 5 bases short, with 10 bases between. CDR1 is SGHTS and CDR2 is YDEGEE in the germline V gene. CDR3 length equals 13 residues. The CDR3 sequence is CASSFGLKETQYF. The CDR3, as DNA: TGTGCCAGCAGCTTCGGACTTAAGGAGACCCAGTACTTC. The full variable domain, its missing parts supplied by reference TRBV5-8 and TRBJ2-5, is EAGVTQSPTHLIKTRGQQATLRCSPISGHTSVYWYQQALGLGLQFLLWYDEGEERNRGNFPPRFSGRQFPNYSSELNVNALELEDSALYLCASSFGLKETQYFGPGTRLLVL.